Listed here are 30 T cell receptor beta chains from one sample, sequenced in a study of identifying expanded T cells in peripheral blood (dated by TCRdb to between 2018 and 2020). Library preparation employed the immunoSEQ multiplex PCR assay. The immuneACCESS repertoire file appears here via TCRdb, limited to in-frame rearrangements. These files lack a portion of the clones; in checked studies, under half of the deficit traces to unresolved V genes, and the cause of the others is not known. This sample lists some 75,000 clones; 85% to 90% were detected once. The top ten clonotypes cover more than 2.5% of the sample. Sequencing was performed on blood. The receptors originated from a person between 18 and 70 years old in good health.

This chain links TRBV28 with TRBJ2-1; D remains ambiguous. The CDR3 is 14 amino acids. Germline lookup yields CDR1 MDHEN and CDR2 SYDVKM. V was shortened by 1 base and J by 4 bases, with 8 bases between the two germline ends. The CDR3 here is CASSLLLTYNEQFF. The CDR3 DNA sequence: TGTGCCAGCAGTTTATTATTGACTTACAATGAGCAGTTCTTC.

The chain combines TRBV5-1 with TRBJ2-1; D perhaps matches TRBD2 (5 bases). V was cut by 5 bases and J by 0 bases, with 12 bases left in between. This CDR3 region has 15 residues. Germline V gene data show CDR1 as SGHRS and CDR2 as YFSETQ. In DNA, the CDR3 is TGCGCCAGCAGAGTGTCTGAGGGCTCCTACAATGAGCAGTTCTTC. Encoded protein: CASRVSEGSYNEQFF.

This rearrangement joins TRBV19 to TRBJ2-7; possibly TRBD1 for D (5 bases). Germline values: CDR1 LNHDA, CDR2 SQIVND (reference sequence). V was trimmed by 6 bases and J by 3 bases, leaving 12 bases between them. The CDR3 spans 13 residues. The CDR3: CASSPQGIYEQYF. Written as DNA, the CDR3 is TGTGCCAGTAGCCCTCAGGGTATCTACGAGCAGTACTTC.

This clone occurred once. The J gene is TRBJ1-5, the V gene TRBV7-8; D unclear. The CDR3 length is 15 residues. Germline lookup yields CDR1 SGHVS and CDR2 FQNEAQ. The V and J ends lost 5 bases and 2 bases respectively, with 13 bases between them. CDR3 in DNA: TGTGCCAGCAGCCCGCGACCTGGGGGCAATCAGCCCCAGCATTTT. This translates into CASSPRPGGNQPQHF. Full variable domain (remainder filled in from reference TRBV7-8 and TRBJ1-5): GAGVSQSPRYKVAKRGQDVALRCDPISGHVSLFWYQQALGQGPEFLTYFQNEAQLDKSGLPSDRFFAERPEGSVSTLKIQRTQQEDSAVYLCASSPRPGGNQPQHFGDGTRLSIL.

The rearrangement uses TRBV10-1 and TRBJ2-7; D may be TRBD2 (6 bases). The CDR3 is 14 residues long. Germline loops: CDR1 WNHNN, CDR2 SYGVQD (reference sequence). V was cut by 6 bases and J by 2 bases, with 14 bases left in between. CDR3 residues: CASRMAGPPYEQYF. In DNA form, the CDR3 reads TGCGCCAGCAGGATGGCGGGACCTCCCTACGAGCAGTACTTC.

The J gene is TRBJ2-4, the V gene TRBV7-2; 10 nucleotides line up with TRBD1. V trimming: 4 bases; J trimming: 1 base; junction bases outside the gene matches: 4. The V gene's germline CDR1 is SGHTA and CDR2 FQGNSA. The CDR3 is 16 amino acids. CDR3 sequence: CASSSDRGPAKNIQYF. The CDR3 nucleotides are TGTGCCAGCAGCTCAGACAGGGGGCCGGCCAAAAACATTCAGTACTTC.

V is TRBV14 and J is TRBJ2-7; D could derive from TRBD1 or TRBD2 (5 bases each). The CDR3 extends over 16 amino acids. Germline V gene lookup returns CDR1 SGHDN and CDR2 FVKESK. V lost 1 base to trimming and J lost 1 base, with 14 bases between them. For the CDR3, the DNA is TGTGCCAGCAGCCAAGTTCCAGGGACGGGATCCTACGAGCAGTACTTC. This encodes CASSQVPGTGSYEQYF.

The CDR3 DNA follows: TGTGCCACCACCTACTACGGGACCTATGGCTACACCTTC. Translation: CATTYYGTYGYTF. The J gene is TRBJ1-2, the V gene TRBV15; maybe TRBD1 (5 bases). V was clipped by 7 bases and J by 4 bases, with 13 bases between them. Germline V gene data show CDR1 as LNHNV and CDR2 as YYDKDF (reference sequence). This CDR3 has 13 residues.

This rearrangement joins TRBV9 to TRBJ2-5; D is possibly TRBD1 or TRBD2 (6 bases each). Germline V gene lookup returns CDR1 SGDLS and CDR2 YYNGEE. The CDR3 has 13 residues. The V end lost 1 base, the J end lost 3 bases, and 7 bases lay between the germline ends. CDR3 in amino acids: CASSVRGEETQYF. In nucleotides, the CDR3 is TGTGCCAGCAGCGTAAGGGGGGAAGAGACCCAGTACTTC.

The CDR3 DNA is TGTGCCAGCAGTGACATAGCGGGAGGGCCAACAGATACGCAGTATTTT. This gives the protein CASSDIAGGPTDTQYF. The chain carries TRBV6-4 and TRBJ2-3, with TRBD2 matching over 11 bases. Germline CDR1 and CDR2: MRHNA and SNTAGT. The CDR3 is made up of 16 amino acids. With V trimmed by 2 bases and J by 3 bases, 4 bases remained unmatched.

The rearrangement links TRBV6-1 to TRBJ2-4; D is uncertain. CDR1 is MNHNS, CDR2 SASEGT, per germline. The germline V and J ends were trimmed by 5 bases and 7 bases, with 6 bases remaining between them. There are 11 residues in the CDR3. The CDR3 reads CASSRLNIQYF. As DNA, the CDR3 is TGTGCCAGCAGTCGACTCAACATTCAGTACTTC.

The V call is TRBV6-5, the J call TRBJ2-3; D is perhaps TRBD1 (5 bases). V was pared by 5 bases and J by 4 bases, with 7 bases between. The CDR3 has 12 residues. The V gene's germline CDR1 is MNHEY and CDR2 SVGAGI. CDR3 nucleotide sequence: TGTGCCAGCAGTAAAGGGGCAGATACGCAGTATTTT. Protein sequence: CASSKGADTQYF.

V and J are TRBV6-1 and TRBJ2-3, with unresolved D. With 7 bases removed from V and 5 bases from J, the gap between germline ends came to 10 bases. Germline values: CDR1 MNHNS, CDR2 SASEGT. The CDR3 covers 12 residues. The CDR3 here is CASTAARDTQYF. Here the CDR3 DNA reads TGTGCCAGCACCGCGGCCAGAGATACGCAGTATTTT.

V gene TRBV28 combines with J gene TRBJ2-6, with D unclear. The V gene lost 1 base and the J gene lost 3 bases, with 13 bases spanning the gap. This CDR3 region has 17 residues. Germline assignment: CDR1 MDHEN and CDR2 SYDVKM. CDR3 DNA sequence: TGTGCCAGCAGTTTATCCTTGGATGTAGGTGGGGCCAACGTCCTGACTTTC. Translating gives CASSLSLDVGGANVLTF.

The CDR3 nucleotides read TGTGCCAGCAGCTTAAAACCCGGGACAGGGGGATTCTACGAGCAGTACTTC. Its protein is CASSLKPGTGGFYEQYF. The chain links TRBV5-6 to TRBJ2-7; the match to TRBD1 covers 11 bases. Trimming removed 2 bases from V and 3 bases from J; junction bases left unmatched: 10. Germline assignment: CDR1 SGHDT and CDR2 YYEEEE. CDR3 size: 17 residues. Together with reference TRBV5-6 and TRBJ2-7, the CDR3 gives the full variable domain: DAGVTQSPTHLIKTRGQQVTLRCSPKSGHDTVSWYQQALGQGPQFIFQYYEEEERQRGNFPDRFSGHQFPNYSSELNVNALLLGDSALYLCASSLKPGTGGFYEQYFGPGTRLTVT.

This chain joins TRBV28 and TRBJ2-7; D is undetermined. The ends were cut back, 2 bases at V and 9 bases at J, with 17 bases in the middle. The germline V gene has CDR1 MDHEN and CDR2 SYDVKM. The CDR3 loop spans 14 amino acids. The CDR3, as DNA: TGTGCCAGCAGTTTAAAGGCTTCTATTAATGCGCAGTACTTC. It translates to CASSLKASINAQYF.

V gene TRBV7-3 combines with J gene TRBJ2-2, with D perhaps matching TRBD1 (5 bases). This CDR3 has 14 amino acids. Per the germline V gene, CDR1 is SGHTA and CDR2 is FQGTGA. V gave up 4 bases and J gave up 2 bases, with 8 bases separating them. The CDR3 coding sequence is TGTGCCAGCAGCTCCGACAGAAACACCGGGGAGCTGTTTTTT. This codes for CASSSDRNTGELFF.

The chain links TRBV19 to TRBJ1-1, with 7 bases fitting TRBD1. The CDR3 is made up of 15 amino acids. J lost 1 base, V lost 7 bases, and 9 bases had no gene match. CDR1 is LNHDA, CDR2 SQIVND, per germline (reference sequence). The CDR3 reads CASTRGGDRNTEAFF. CDR3 nucleotides: TGTGCCAGTACCCGGGGTGGGGACAGGAACACTGAAGCTTTCTTT.

This chain uses TRBV27 with TRBJ2-3; TRBD2 matches at 10 bases. Germline CDR1 reads MNHEY; CDR2 reads SMNVEV (reference sequence). This CDR3 region has 17 residues. After removal of 2 bases from V and 1 base from J, the junction contained 6 bases not matched to a gene. The CDR3, as DNA: TGTGCCAGCAGTTTACTCCAAACTAGCGGGGGCACAGATACGCAGTATTTT. Protein: CASSLLQTSGGTDTQYF.

This clone showed up just once. The chain couples TRBV2 to TRBJ2-1; D is perhaps TRBD1 (6 bases). CDR3 size: 15 residues. Germline values: CDR1 SNHLY, CDR2 FYNNEI. V lost 2 bases, J lost 4 bases, and 12 bases lay in between. The CDR3 DNA follows: TGTGCCAGCAGTGAAATACAGGGCTGGTACAATGAGCAGTTCTTC. Translation: CASSEIQGWYNEQFF. The full variable domain, rest sourced from reference TRBV2 and TRBJ2-1, is EPEVTQTPSHQVTQMGQEVILRCVPISNHLYFYWYRQILGQKVEFLVSFYNNEISEKSEIFDDQFSVERPDGSNFTLKIRSTKLEDSAMYFCASSEIQGWYNEQFFGPGTRLTVL.

This clone was counted once. The V gene is TRBV19, the J gene TRBJ2-1, with D uncertain. Germline V CDR1 and CDR2: LNHDA, SQIVND (reference sequence). V was trimmed by 5 bases and J by 5 bases, leaving 10 bases between them. The CDR3 spans 13 residues. The CDR3 bases are TGTGCCAGTAGTCTCGGACCGAACAATGAGCAGTTCTTC. Translation gives CASSLGPNNEQFF.

This chain uses TRBV4-2 with TRBJ1-2; the match to TRBD1 covers 7 bases. The junction had 4 bases not matched to a gene; V was cut back by 1 base and J by 5 bases. The CDR3 covers 14 residues. In germline, CDR1 is LGHNA, CDR2 YNFKEQ. The CDR3 DNA reads as TGTGCCAGCAGCCAAGTCGACAGGGCTTATGGCTACACCTTC. Protein: CASSQVDRAYGYTF.

The CDR3 nucleotides are TGTGCCAGCAGTGTTCAGGTTGGCTACACCTTC. Translating it yields CASSVQVGYTF. J is TRBJ1-2 and V is TRBV2; no firm D call. V lost 4 bases to trimming and J lost 7 bases, with 7 bases between them. CDR3 size: 11 residues. The germline CDR1 and CDR2 sequences are SNHLY and FYNNEI. The whole variable domain, filled in from reference TRBV2 and TRBJ1-2, reads EPEVTQTPSHQVTQMGQEVILRCVPISNHLYFYWYRQILGQKVEFLVSFYNNEISEKSEIFDDQFSVERPDGSNFTLKIRSTKLEDSAMYFCASSVQVGYTFGSGTRLTVV.

This clone was counted a single time. The genes are TRBV30 and TRBJ2-2; TRBD1 matches at 8 bases. CDR1 and CDR2 from the germline V gene are GTSNPN and SVGIG (reference sequence). CDR3 size: 15 residues. V lost 0 bases and J lost 3; bases outside the gene matches: 3. CDR3 sequence reads: CAWSVLDRDTGELFF. The CDR3 bases are TGTGCCTGGAGTGTACTGGACAGGGACACCGGGGAGCTGTTTTTT.

CDR3 bases: TGCAGCGCCTCACAGGGGACGGTGGATACGCAGTATTTT. Translation: CSASQGTVDTQYF. The chain carries TRBV29-1 and TRBJ2-3; 7 bases fit TRBD1. Germline CDR1 and CDR2: SQVTM and ANQGSEA. The ends lost 7 bases at V and 6 bases at J; junction bases unmatched: 10. The CDR3 has 13 residues.

This clone was seen only once. The rearrangement joins TRBV5-4 to TRBJ2-4, with no clear D. Germline CDR1 and CDR2: SGHNT and YYREEE (reference sequence). The CDR3 length is 19 residues. The V gene lost 1 base and the J gene lost 0 bases, with 20 bases spanning the gap. The CDR3 region is CASSLSRGANVLAKNIQYF. The CDR3 coding sequence is TGTGCCAGCAGCTTGAGTCGTGGCGCTAACGTTCTAGCCAAAAACATTCAGTACTTC. The whole variable domain, filled in from reference TRBV5-4 and TRBJ2-4, reads ETGVTQSPTHLIKTRGQQVTLRCSSQSGHNTVSWYQQALGQGPQFIFQYYREEENGRGNFPPRFSGLQFPNYSSELNVNALELDDSALYLCASSLSRGANVLAKNIQYFGAGTRLSVL.

The chain links TRBV28 to TRBJ2-6; no clear D gene. The CDR3 totals 18 residues. CDR1 and CDR2 (germline): MDHEN, SYDVKM. The V gene lost 6 bases and the J gene lost 1 base, with 19 bases spanning the gap. The CDR3 loop is CASSDPWVTRSGANVLTF. CDR3 nucleotides: TGTGCCAGCAGCGACCCCTGGGTGACCCGTTCTGGGGCCAACGTCCTGACTTTC. Full variable domain (outside the CDR3, taken from reference TRBV28 and TRBJ2-6): DVKVTQSSRYLVKRTGEKVFLECVQDMDHENMFWYRQDPGLGLRLIYFSYDVKMKEKGDIPEGYSVSREKKERFSLILESASTNQTSMYLCASSDPWVTRSGANVLTFGAGSRLTVL.

V gene TRBV5-5 combines with J gene TRBJ2-7, with TRBD2 matching over 7 bases. Per germline, CDR1 SGHKS and CDR2 YYEKEE (reference sequence). This CDR3 comprises 14 residues. Trimming removed 2 bases from V and 1 base from J; junction bases left unmatched: 3. The CDR3 DNA reads as TGTGCCAGCAGCTTCAACGGGGGGTCCTACGAGCAGTACTTC. This sequence encodes CASSFNGGSYEQYF.

The rearrangement joins TRBV5-1 to TRBJ2-5; 7 nucleotides agree with TRBD2. The CDR3 has 15 residues. Germline V CDR1 and CDR2: SGHRS, YFSETQ. Trimming removed 4 bases from V and 2 bases from J; junction bases left unmatched: 8. The CDR3 region is CASSPFLAEQETQYF. The CDR3 bases are TGCGCCAGCAGCCCGTTCCTAGCGGAACAAGAGACCCAGTACTTC.

The V and J genes are TRBV28 and TRBJ2-7; D is perhaps TRBD2 (5 bases). The CDR3 runs to 15 residues. The germline V and J ends were trimmed by 3 bases and 1 base, with 13 bases remaining between them. Germline CDR1 reads MDHEN; CDR2 reads SYDVKM. CDR3 in amino acids: CASSLRAAMSYEQYF. The CDR3 DNA reads TGTGCCAGCAGTTTGAGGGCAGCTATGTCCTACGAGCAGTACTTC.